The 29 T cell receptor beta chains listed next were all sequenced from one sample in a study of cytomegalovirus exposure and HLA in healthy donors. The primer mix had 60 Vbeta and 13 Jbeta primers. Clones were sequenced by immunoSEQ multiplex PCR, and TCRdb holds only the in-frame ones, with some missing. The top ten clones hold roughly 4.5% of a sample with some 140,000 clones, approximately 74% of them seen once. Input material: PBMCs. The receptors shown here come from a young man in good health and CMV-seropositive.

The rearrangement links TRBV19 to TRBJ2-7; 10 positions agree with TRBD2. The CDR3 contains 18 residues. Germline CDR1 reads LNHDA; CDR2 reads SQIVND (reference sequence). V shed 6 bases, J shed 0 bases, and the junction held 14 bases outside the gene matches. The CDR3 region is CASSPRGTSGTSSYEQYF. The CDR3 DNA is TGTGCCAGTAGCCCGCGGGGTACTAGCGGGACTAGCTCCTACGAGCAGTACTTC.

The chain uses TRBV7-2 and TRBJ2-7; 7 nucleotides agree with TRBD2. The germline gives CDR1 SGHTA, CDR2 FQGNSA. There are 15 residues in the CDR3. V lost 5 bases to trimming and J lost 2 bases; unmatched junction nucleotides: 9. CDR3 nucleotides: TGTGCCAGCAGCGCTCAGCTAGCGGATACCTACGAGCAGTACTTC. This sequence encodes CASSAQLADTYEQYF.

This CDR3 is CASSYSSGAEAFF. DNA for the CDR3: TGTGCCAGCAGTTACTCAAGCGGCGCTGAAGCTTTCTTT. The rearrangement joins TRBV6-5 to TRBJ1-1, with D unclear. CDR3 size: 13 residues. The germline V gene encodes CDR1 MNHEY and CDR2 SVGAGI. The germline V and J ends were trimmed by 0 bases and 6 bases, with 8 bases remaining between them.

This chain uses TRBV5-1 with TRBJ2-7, with D possibly matching TRBD1 (6 bases). The V end lost 4 bases, the J end lost 1 base, and 15 bases lay between the germline ends. Germline assignment: CDR1 SGHRS and CDR2 YFSETQ. This CDR3 has 15 residues. The CDR3 here is CASSLPVGASYEQYF. The CDR3 coding sequence is TGCGCCAGCAGCCTACCGGTGGGGGCGTCCTACGAGCAGTACTTC.

The V gene is TRBV28, the J gene TRBJ2-2; a possible D gene is TRBD1 (5 bases). The germline CDR1 and CDR2 sequences are MDHEN and SYDVKM. The CDR3 contains 14 residues. Trimming took off 6 bases at V and 2 bases at J, with 10 bases between the two ends. CDR3 loop: CASSWGSNTGELFF. The CDR3 DNA follows: TGTGCCAGCAGCTGGGGCTCTAACACCGGGGAGCTGTTTTTT.

The gene calls are TRBV15 and TRBJ1-4; D may be TRBD1 (6 bases). Germline loops: CDR1 LNHNV, CDR2 YYDKDF (reference sequence). CDR3 length equals 15 residues. V lost 3 bases and J lost 5, with 13 bases in between. The CDR3 coding sequence is TGTGCCACCAGCAGGTCAGGACAGATGAATGAAAAACTGTTTTTT. It codes for CATSRSGQMNEKLFF.

The chain couples TRBV7-2 to TRBJ1-4; D gene uncertain. Germline CDR1 and CDR2: SGHTA and FQGNSA. Trimming stripped 0 bases from V and 11 bases from J, with 10 bases between. The CDR3 extends over 13 amino acids. In DNA, the CDR3 is TGTGCCAGCAGCTTAGCGAGGGCAGGCAAACTGTTTTTT. Amino acids: CASSLARAGKLFF.

The CDR3 loop is CASSWVLGDSRDEQYF. The CDR3 coding sequence is TGTGCCAGCAGTTGGGTTCTCGGGGACAGTCGCGACGAGCAGTACTTC. This rearrangement joins TRBV6-5 to TRBJ2-7, with 7 nucleotides matching TRBD1. Losses at the gene ends were 4 bases for V and 5 bases for J; bases not matched to a gene: 14. This CDR3 comprises 16 residues. The V gene's germline CDR1 is MNHEY and CDR2 SVGAGI.

This chain uses TRBV19 with TRBJ1-5, with D maybe TRBD1 (5 bases). Trimming took 7 bases from V and 1 from J, leaving 14 bases between them. The CDR3 contains 15 residues. Germline CDR1 LNHDA, CDR2 SQIVND (reference sequence). The DNA for the CDR3 is TGTGCCAGTACAGGTGGAAGGGGAAGCAATCAGCCCCAGCATTTT. Translation gives CASTGGRGSNQPQHF. Looking up the rest from reference TRBV19 and TRBJ1-5 gives the full variable domain: DGGITQSPKYLFRKEGQNVTLSCEQNLNHDAMYWYRQDPGQGLRLIYYSQIVNDFQKGDIAEGYSVSREKKESFPLTVTSAQKNPTAFYLCASTGGRGSNQPQHFGDGTRLSIL.

The chain carries TRBV7-2 and TRBJ2-1, with TRBD2 matching over 8 bases. After removal of 3 bases from V and 5 bases from J, the junction contained 3 bases not matched to a gene. The germline V gene has CDR1 SGHTA and CDR2 FQGNSA. The CDR3 covers 14 residues. The CDR3, as DNA: TGTGCCAGCAGCTTGAAAGCGGGGGACAATGAGCAGTTCTTC. The encoded protein is CASSLKAGDNEQFF.

This chain joins TRBV6-5 and TRBJ2-7; 9 bases line up with TRBD2. Per the germline V gene, CDR1 is MNHEY and CDR2 is SVGAGI. Unmatched junction bases numbered 6, after V lost 2 bases and J lost 7 bases. This CDR3 has 14 amino acids. In DNA form, the CDR3 reads TGTGCCAGCAGTTACAAGCGGGGGGTATTGGAGCAGTACTTC. Its translation is CASSYKRGVLEQYF.

The J gene is TRBJ2-2, the V gene TRBV6-1; 7 nucleotides align to TRBD1. Germline V CDR1 and CDR2: MNHNS, SASEGT. The V and J ends lost 7 bases and 0 bases, in that order; junction bases with no gene match: 5. This CDR3 is built from 15 residues. This CDR3 is CASTVGTANTGELFF. The CDR3 bases are TGTGCCAGCACGGTTGGGACAGCGAACACCGGGGAGCTGTTTTTT.

The rearrangement uses TRBV10-2 and TRBJ2-7; 10 bases are a match to TRBD2. Looked up from germline, CDR1 is WSHSY and CDR2 is SAAADI. This CDR3 is 18 amino acids long. The trim removed 3 bases at V and 2 bases at J, leaving 13 bases unmatched. CDR3 sequence reads: CASSEGGRLAGVPYEQYF. CDR3 nucleotides: TGCGCCAGCAGTGAAGGGGGCCGGCTAGCGGGGGTTCCCTACGAGCAGTACTTC.

V and J are TRBV6-5 and TRBJ1-6; 7 bases are a match to TRBD1. V lost 0 bases to trimming and J lost 7 bases; unmatched junction nucleotides: 6. CDR1 and CDR2 from the germline V gene are MNHEY and SVGAGI. The CDR3 is 16 residues long. CDR3 loop: CASSYSQTGMNSPLHF. CDR3 coding DNA: TGTGCCAGCAGTTACTCTCAGACAGGGATGAATTCACCCCTCCACTTT.

This clone appeared a few times. Written as DNA, the CDR3 is TGTGCCAGCAGTAATACAGGGGGCGGGCAGCCCCAGCATTTT. It encodes CASSNTGGGQPQHF. The V gene is TRBV27, the J gene TRBJ1-5; 9 nucleotides agree with TRBD1. Germline V gives CDR1 MNHEY, CDR2 SMNVEV (reference sequence). With 5 bases clipped from V and 7 bases from J, the junction kept 6 bases outside the gene matches. The CDR3 contains 14 residues.

This chain joins TRBV25-1 and TRBJ2-3; TRBD2 aligns across 8 bases. The V gene's germline CDR1 is MGHDK and CDR2 SYGVNS. This CDR3 contains 16 residues. The J segment lost 5 bases and the V segment lost 2 bases, leaving 9 bases of the junction unmatched. The CDR3 sequence: CASSEQEREFGDTQYF. The CDR3, as DNA: TGTGCCAGCAGTGAACAAGAGCGGGAGTTCGGAGATACGCAGTATTTT.

The chain combines TRBV25-1 with TRBJ1-1; the D is unclear. Germline V gives CDR1 MGHDK, CDR2 SYGVNS. The CDR3 extends over 13 amino acids. V lost 2 bases, J lost 2 bases, and 6 bases lay in between. The CDR3 reads CASSEGGNTEAFF. CDR3 DNA sequence: TGTGCCAGCAGTGAAGGCGGAAACACTGAAGCTTTCTTT.

CDR3 sequence (DNA): TGTGCCAGCAGTGCAGGGTCCCGGACTCAGCCCCAGCATTTT. It is translated as CASSAGSRTQPQHF. The rearrangement links TRBV6-6 to TRBJ1-5; a weak D match, TRBD1 (5 bases). Germline V CDR1 and CDR2: MNHNY, SVGAGI (reference sequence). Trimming shortened V by 5 bases and J by 6 bases, and 14 bases separated the two germline ends. This CDR3 has 14 amino acids.

The chain uses TRBV7-9 and TRBJ2-7; 13 positions match TRBD2. The length of the CDR3 is 17 residues. Germline V gives CDR1 SEHNR, CDR2 FQNEAQ (reference sequence). The ends lost 5 bases at V and 4 bases at J; junction bases unmatched: 11. CDR3 loop: CASSPWTSGRGEYEQYF. For the CDR3, the DNA is TGTGCCAGCAGCCCGTGGACTAGCGGGAGAGGAGAATACGAGCAGTACTTC.

V and J are TRBV7-2 and TRBJ2-4, with 13 bases identical to TRBD2. The CDR3 is 14 residues long. V dropped 1 base and J dropped 13; count of bases not matched to a gene: 4. The V gene's germline CDR1 is SGHTA and CDR2 FQGNSA. The CDR3: CASSLGGTSGAQYF. CDR3 DNA: TGTGCCAGCAGCTTAGGGGGGACTAGCGGGGCCCAGTACTTC. Using reference TRBV7-2 and TRBJ2-4 for the parts outside the CDR3, the full variable domain is GAGVSQSPSNKVTEKGKDVELRCDPISGHTALYWYRQSLGQGLEFLIYFQGNSAPDKSGLPSDRFSAERTGGSVSTLTIQRTQQEDSAVYLCASSLGGTSGAQYFGAGTRLSVL.

This chain joins TRBV7-9 and TRBJ2-7; D ambiguous. The CDR3 loop spans 14 amino acids. Germline V CDR1 and CDR2: SEHNR, FQNEAQ (reference sequence). The germline V and J ends were trimmed by 3 bases and 6 bases, with 15 bases remaining between them. The CDR3 here is CASSLTATSGEQYF. In DNA form, the CDR3 reads TGTGCCAGCAGCTTGACTGCGACTTCGGGCGAGCAGTACTTC. Full variable domain (missing parts from reference TRBV7-9 and TRBJ2-7): DTGVSQNPRHKITKRGQNVTFRCDPISEHNRLYWYRQTLGQGPEFLTYFQNEAQLEKSRLLSDRFSAERPKGSFSTLEIQRTEQGDSAMYLCASSLTATSGEQYFGPGTRLTVT.

This rearrangement joins TRBV28 to TRBJ1-6, with 7 bases matching TRBD1. Germline V gene data show CDR1 as MDHEN and CDR2 as SYDVKM. There are 15 residues in the CDR3. Unmatched junction bases numbered 8, after V lost 3 bases and J lost 9 bases. The CDR3 reads CASSLGTQGSSPLHF. The CDR3 DNA is TGTGCCAGCAGTTTGGGGACACAGGGGAGTTCACCCCTCCACTTT.

V is TRBV18 and J is TRBJ1-3; TRBD1 agrees at 8 bases. V gave up 2 bases and J gave up 4 bases; unmatched junction bases: 4. CDR3 length equals 15 residues. Per germline, CDR1 KGHSH and CDR2 LQKENI. CDR3: CASSPRTGPGNTIYF. The CDR3 nucleotides are TGTGCCAGCTCACCAAGGACAGGGCCAGGAAACACCATATATTTT. The entire variable domain, with the rest obtained from reference TRBV18 and TRBJ1-3, is as follows: NAGVMQNPRHLVRRRGQEARLRCSPMKGHSHVYWYRQLPEEGLKFMVYLQKENIIDESGMPKERFSAEFPKEGPSILRIQQVVRGDSAAYFCASSPRTGPGNTIYFGEGSWLTVV.

This chain uses TRBV6-5 with TRBJ1-2; D remains unclear. V was cut by 2 bases and J by 0 bases, with 10 bases left in between. The CDR3 spans 15 residues. Per germline, CDR1 MNHEY and CDR2 SVGAGI. The CDR3, as DNA: TGTGCCAGCAGTTACAACCCAGTCCCTAACTATGGCTACACCTTC. Translated: CASSYNPVPNYGYTF.

V and J are TRBV28 and TRBJ2-1; D might be TRBD2 (6 bases). V lost 5 bases and J 3 bases, leaving 17 bases between the germline ends. The germline V gene encodes CDR1 MDHEN and CDR2 SYDVKM. The CDR3 has 16 amino acids. CDR3 protein: CASSRRGAGFYNEQFF. The CDR3 bases are TGTGCCAGCAGTCGAAGAGGGGCGGGATTCTACAATGAGCAGTTCTTC.

V and J are TRBV27 and TRBJ2-7, with D perhaps TRBD2 (5 bases). From germline, CDR1 is MNHEY and CDR2 SMNVEV (reference sequence). V shed 1 base and J shed 5 bases, with 9 bases lying between them. The CDR3 runs 13 residues. The DNA of the CDR3 is TGTGCCAGCAGTTTATTAGAGGGTCACGAGCAGTACTTC. It encodes CASSLLEGHEQYF.

V is TRBV19 and J is TRBJ2-7; maybe TRBD1 (5 bases). CDR1 LNHDA and CDR2 SQIVND come from the germline V gene (reference sequence). The V gene lost 6 bases and the J gene lost 4 bases, with 13 bases spanning the gap. The CDR3 extends over 13 amino acids. CDR3 DNA sequence: TGTGCCAGTAGGAAGGACATTCAATACGAGCAGTACTTC. It is translated as CASRKDIQYEQYF.

V and J are TRBV6-6 and TRBJ1-5; D might be TRBD1 (6 bases). Deletions cut 4 bases from V and 9 bases from J, with 16 bases between. Germline-derived CDR1 and CDR2 are MNHNY and SVGAGI (reference sequence). This CDR3 is built from 14 residues. Here the CDR3 DNA reads TGTGCCAGCAGTTCGATACAGGGCTTTGGGCCCCAGCATTTT. It codes for CASSSIQGFGPQHF.

The rearrangement joins TRBV5-1 to TRBJ2-3, with TRBD1 matching 8 bases. CDR3 length equals 14 residues. V gave up 2 bases and J gave up 4 bases; unmatched junction bases: 3. CDR1 is SGHRS, CDR2 YFSETQ, per germline. Here the CDR3 DNA reads TGCGCCAGCAGCTTCGGACAGGGCGCAGATACGCAGTATTTT. This sequence encodes CASSFGQGADTQYF.